These 17 T cell receptor beta chains were all obtained from the same sample, sequenced in a study of blood T cell repertoires in COVID-19. Method: immunoSEQ multiplex PCR; TCRdb's copy keeps in-frame clones and lacks some. The sample contains approximately 53,000 clones, 87% of which appear only once. The sequencing sample was made of peripheral blood. These receptors all stem from an elderly woman with COVID-19, enrolled during active disease.

The chain recombines TRBV1 with TRBJ2-5; no check of the table's D call, TRBD1, against the DNA was made. TRBV1 is a pseudogene segment. The CDR3 totals 16 residues. CDR3 coding DNA: TGCACCAGCAGCACCTCCGACAGGGGCGGGCAAGAGACCCAGTACTTC. This sequence encodes CTSSTSDRGGQETQYF.

The chain joins TRBV7-3 to TRBJ2-3, with D perhaps TRBD1 (5 bases). The CDR3 is made up of 14 amino acids. Trimming stripped 5 bases from V and 5 bases from J, with 14 bases between. Germline V gives CDR1 SGHTA, CDR2 FQGTGA. The CDR3 coding sequence is TGTGCCAGCAGCCTAAAGGGGCTTGGAGATACGCAGTATTTT. As protein: CASSLKGLGDTQYF. The variable domain in full, with the rest retrieved from reference TRBV7-3 and TRBJ2-3, is GAGVSQTPSNKVTEKGKYVELRCDPISGHTALYWYRQSLGQGPEFLIYFQGTGAADDSGLPNDRFFAVRPEGSVSTLKIQRTERGDSAVYLCASSLKGLGDTQYFGPGTRLTVL.

V gene TRBV5-1 combines with J gene TRBJ1-1; a possible D gene is TRBD1 (6 bases). V lost 3 bases, J lost 3 bases, and 9 bases lay in between. The CDR3 is made up of 13 amino acids. Germline-derived CDR1 and CDR2 are SGHRS and YFSETQ. CDR3 in DNA: TGCGCCAGCAGCTATTCAGGGGACACTGAAGCTTTCTTT. It specifies CASSYSGDTEAFF.

In nucleotides, the CDR3 is TGTGCCAGCAGTTACACATCGGGGTTTGGCTACACCTTC. This codes for CASSYTSGFGYTF. The rearrangement joins TRBV6-5 to TRBJ1-2; D is unresolved. Germline loops: CDR1 MNHEY, CDR2 SVGAGI. V was trimmed by 2 bases and J by 7 bases, leaving 11 bases between them. The CDR3 is 13 amino acids.

The sample holds one count of this clone. The CDR3 is CASGTGLGGYTF. CDR3 nucleotides: TGTGCCAGTGGTACGGGACTGGGTGGCTACACCTTC. The chain uses TRBV12-3 or TRBV12-4 and TRBJ1-2, with a weak D call TRBD1 (5 bases). V lost 9 bases, J lost 7 bases, and 15 bases lay in between. This CDR3 has 12 amino acids.

This chain connects TRBV6-5 to TRBJ2-4; D is perhaps TRBD1 (5 bases). V dropped 7 bases and J dropped 6 bases, with 13 bases sitting between them. The CDR3 contains 13 residues. Germline V gives CDR1 MNHEY, CDR2 SVGAGI. The CDR3 loop reads CASTRAGSNIQYF. The CDR3 DNA is TGTGCCAGCACTAGGGCAGGGTCAAACATTCAGTACTTC.

The rearrangement links TRBV5-1 to TRBJ2-7, with 8 nucleotides matching TRBD1. Germline-derived CDR1 and CDR2 are SGHRS and YFSETQ. This CDR3 is 14 amino acids long. Trimming removed 4 bases from V and 3 bases from J; junction bases left unmatched: 6. CDR3 residues: CASSPGQGDYEQYF. CDR3 nucleotide sequence: TGCGCCAGCAGCCCCGGACAGGGTGACTACGAGCAGTACTTC.

The chain links TRBV11-2 to TRBJ1-2; possible D gene TRBD1, 6 bases. The CDR3 covers 15 residues. CDR1 is SGHAT, CDR2 FQNNGV, per germline. V lost 3 bases to trimming and J lost 2 bases, with 13 bases between them. The CDR3 DNA follows: TGTGCCAGCAGCTTGGCGGGGGCTATCAACTATGGCTACACCTTC. This sequence encodes CASSLAGAINYGYTF.

J is TRBJ1-1 and V is TRBV2, with D unresolved. Between the trimmed V and J ends, which lost 6 bases and 3 bases, there was a span of 5 bases. Germline lookup yields CDR1 SNHLY and CDR2 FYNNEI. The CDR3 extends over 11 amino acids. CDR3 amino acids: CASRGDTEAFF. In DNA form, the CDR3 reads TGTGCCAGCAGGGGCGACACTGAAGCTTTCTTT.

The V gene is TRBV5-8, the J gene TRBJ2-7; a possible D gene is TRBD1 (6 bases). The CDR3 totals 16 residues. In germline, CDR1 is SGHTS, CDR2 YDEGEE. The ends were cut back, 4 bases at V and 6 bases at J, with 23 bases in the middle. CDR3 bases: TGTGCCAGCAGCAGGACAGAGGGCCTACTTGCGGGCGAGCAGTACTTC. Protein: CASSRTEGLLAGEQYF.

The chain combines TRBV3-1 (or the pseudogene TRBV3-2) with TRBJ2-1; 10 bases fit TRBD2. J gave up 10 bases and V 2 bases, and 8 bases lay outside the gene matches. Germline V CDR1 and CDR2: LGHDT, YNNKEL (reference sequence). The CDR3 consists of 15 residues. The CDR3 DNA is TGTGCCAGCAGCCAAAGCGGGGGGGCCAATCGGGAGCAGTTCTTC. Its protein product is CASSQSGGANREQFF.

The gene calls are TRBV15 and TRBJ1-2; D call uncertain. This CDR3 has 15 residues. V lost 0 bases, J lost 6 bases, and 14 bases lay in between. Looked up from germline, CDR1 is LNHNV and CDR2 is YYDKDF (reference sequence). The CDR3, as DNA: TGTGCCACCAGCAGAGATAACCCGCAGGTACATGGCTACACCTTC. The encoded protein is CATSRDNPQVHGYTF.

The CDR3 nucleotides are TGTGCCAGTAGTACGACAGGGGGCCATGGCACCGGGGAGCTGTTTTTT. This translates into CASSTTGGHGTGELFF. The rearrangement joins TRBV19 to TRBJ2-2; TRBD1 agrees at 10 bases. This CDR3 spans 16 amino acids. CDR1 and CDR2 from the germline V gene are LNHDA and SQIVND (reference sequence). V lost 4 bases and J lost 4; bases outside the gene matches: 6. Full variable domain (missing parts from reference TRBV19 and TRBJ2-2): DGGITQSPKYLFRKEGQNVTLSCEQNLNHDAMYWYRQDPGQGLRLIYYSQIVNDFQKGDIAEGYSVSREKKESFPLTVTSAQKNPTAFYLCASSTTGGHGTGELFFGEGSRLTVL.

The V and J genes are TRBV7-9 and TRBJ2-5, with TRBD1 matching 9 bases. With 1 base clipped from V and 6 bases from J, the junction kept 9 bases outside the gene matches. Germline-derived CDR1 and CDR2 are SEHNR and FQNEAQ (reference sequence). The CDR3 totals 16 residues. CDR3 region: CASSLETGGFEKTQYF. The CDR3 nucleotides read TGTGCCAGCAGCTTAGAGACAGGGGGGTTTGAAAAGACCCAGTACTTC.

This chain links TRBV2 with TRBJ2-1, with 9 bases identical to TRBD2. This CDR3 comprises 15 residues. Germline loops: CDR1 SNHLY, CDR2 FYNNEI. V gave up 4 bases and J gave up 8 bases; unmatched junction bases: 9. CDR3 DNA: TGTGCCAGCAGTGCGGGGCGGGGGGGCGTTGATGAGCAGTTCTTC. The encoded protein is CASSAGRGGVDEQFF.

This rearrangement joins TRBV6-5 to TRBJ1-1, with 7 bases that match TRBD1. The V gene end was trimmed by 6 bases and the J gene end by 3 bases; junction bases not matched to a gene: 10. CDR1 is MNHEY and CDR2 is SVGAGI in the germline V gene. The CDR3 has 15 residues. Written as DNA, the CDR3 is TGTGCCAGCAGCCTCGACAGGGCCGGTGACACTGAAGCTTTCTTT. It translates to CASSLDRAGDTEAFF.

J is TRBJ1-6 and V is TRBV27, with TRBD1 identical over 7 bases. V lost 5 bases, J lost 10 bases, and 11 bases stayed unmatched. This CDR3 contains 15 residues. From germline, CDR1 is MNHEY and CDR2 SMNVEV (reference sequence). CDR3 residues: CASSPGRDRPSPLHF. DNA of the CDR3: TGTGCCAGCAGTCCAGGCCGGGACAGACCCTCACCCCTCCACTTT.